The 21 T cell receptor beta chains below come from one sample, sequenced in a study of OX40 agonist ivuxolimab in advanced cancers. Generated by immunoSEQ multiplex PCR, the TCRdb table keeps only in-frame clones and is missing some. The sample holds about 54,000 clones, just over 90% seen once. Sequences were derived from CD4+ or CD8+ T cells sorted from blood, sampled in a trial of the OX40 agonist ivuxolimab. These receptors were collected from an adult with an advanced solid tumor such as melanoma, head and neck, liver or kidney cancer.

V gene TRBV27 combines with J gene TRBJ2-1; no reliable D call. Germline V gene data show CDR1 as MNHEY and CDR2 as SMNVEV (reference sequence). Between the trimmed V and J ends, which lost 5 bases and 3 bases, there was a span of 14 bases. This CDR3 contains 15 residues. The CDR3 sequence is CASSPRSPLYNEQFF. CDR3 sequence (DNA): TGTGCCAGCAGTCCCAGGTCCCCCCTCTACAATGAGCAGTTCTTC.

The CDR3 DNA reads TGTGCCAGCAGTAAGATGTCCCTGGGACGTGACGAGCAGTACTTC. Translation gives CASSKMSLGRDEQYF. The chain couples TRBV6-5 to TRBJ2-7, with D possibly called TRBD1 or TRBD2 (5 bases each). V lost 5 bases, J lost 5 bases, and 19 bases lay in between. This CDR3 spans 15 amino acids. Per the germline V gene, CDR1 is MNHEY and CDR2 is SVGAGI.

The chain joins TRBV7-9 to TRBJ2-7; 8 bases match TRBD1. After removal of 3 bases from V and 2 bases from J, the junction contained 3 bases not matched to a gene. From germline, CDR1 is SEHNR and CDR2 FQNEAQ (reference sequence). The CDR3 is 14 residues long. CDR3 DNA: TGTGCCAGCAGCTTGCAGGGGGCCCCCTACGAGCAGTACTTC. Protein product: CASSLQGAPYEQYF.

The CDR3 DNA follows: TGTGCCAGCAGCTTATCCACAACTAATGAAAAACTGTTTTTT. It specifies CASSLSTTNEKLFF. This chain connects TRBV7-9 to TRBJ1-4, with D hard to call. Germline V gene sequence: CDR1 SEHNR, CDR2 FQNEAQ (reference sequence). Trimming shortened V by 2 bases and J by 0 bases, and 4 bases separated the two germline ends. This CDR3 has 14 residues.

V and J are TRBV21-1 and TRBJ2-5. TRBV21-1 counts as a pseudogene. The CDR3 has 16 residues. The CDR3 sequence is CASSQYRYTFPETQYF. CDR3 in DNA: TGTGCCAGCAGTCAGTACCGCTACACTTTCCCTGAGACCCAGTACTTC.

J is TRBJ2-5 and V is TRBV19; possible D gene TRBD1, 6 bases. This CDR3 contains 21 residues. V was shortened by 5 bases and J by 2 bases, with 33 bases between the two germline ends. Germline CDR1 LNHDA, CDR2 SQIVND (reference sequence). This CDR3 reads CASSPRRGGLRSGTRQETQYF. Here the CDR3 DNA reads TGTGCCAGTAGTCCCCGAAGAGGGGGTTTACGATCCGGGACAAGACAAGAGACCCAGTACTTC.

This chain links TRBV15 with TRBJ1-5; 7 nucleotides match TRBD1. This CDR3 is 14 amino acids long. V shed 5 bases, J shed 5 bases, and the junction held 6 bases outside the gene matches. Germline CDR1 reads LNHNV; CDR2 reads YYDKDF (reference sequence). CDR3 protein: CATSSRGGYQPQHF. CDR3 sequence (DNA): TGTGCCACCAGCTCCAGGGGGGGATATCAGCCCCAGCATTTT.

This chain uses TRBV9 with TRBJ2-6; the D gene is possibly TRBD1 (5 bases). CDR1 and CDR2 from the germline V gene are SGDLS and YYNGEE. V shed 4 bases and J shed 0 bases, with 17 bases lying between them. This CDR3 comprises 18 residues. CDR3 amino acids: CASSPGRDLRSGANVLTF. CDR3 nucleotide sequence: TGTGCCAGCAGCCCAGGCAGGGATCTACGCTCTGGGGCCAACGTCCTGACTTTC. Variable domain in full (rest from reference TRBV9 and TRBJ2-6): DSGVTQTPKHLITATGQRVTLRCSPRSGDLSVYWYQQSLDQGLQFLIQYYNGEERAKGNILERFSAQQFPDLHSELNLSSLELGDSALYFCASSPGRDLRSGANVLTFGAGSRLTVL.

This chain connects TRBV29-1 to TRBJ1-2; 9 bases match TRBD1. Per germline, CDR1 SQVTM and CDR2 ANQGSEA. The V gene end was trimmed by 3 bases and the J gene end by 8 bases; junction bases not matched to a gene: 13. The CDR3 runs to 15 residues. The CDR3 is CSVDPFGDRGWGYTF. For the CDR3, the DNA is TGCAGCGTTGACCCTTTTGGCGACAGGGGGTGGGGCTACACCTTC.

This sequence joins TRBV20-1 and TRBJ2-3; no reliable D call. V was cut by 8 bases and J by 4 bases, with 10 bases left in between. Germline-derived CDR1 and CDR2 are DFQATT and SNEGSKA (reference sequence). CDR3 length: 11 amino acids. The chain's CDR3 is CSPKWADTQYF. The CDR3 DNA reads as TGCAGTCCTAAATGGGCAGATACGCAGTATTTT.

This chain uses TRBV9 with TRBJ2-5; D possibly corresponds to TRBD1 (6 bases). The CDR3 length is 16 residues. V was shortened by 0 bases and J by 3 bases, with 15 bases between the two germline ends. CDR1 and CDR2 from the germline V gene are SGDLS and YYNGEE. The DNA of the CDR3 is TGTGCCAGCAGCGTAGGTGCGACAGGAGGCGAAGAGACCCAGTACTTC. This encodes CASSVGATGGEETQYF.

This rearrangement joins TRBV19 to TRBJ1-2, with a tentative D call TRBD1 (6 bases). The CDR3 spans 12 residues. The germline V and J ends were trimmed by 5 bases and 4 bases, with 8 bases remaining between them. Germline assignment: CDR1 LNHDA and CDR2 SQIVND (reference sequence). The DNA for the CDR3 is TGTGCCAGTAGTGGACAGCGCTATGGCTACACCTTC. It yields the protein CASSGQRYGYTF.

This rearrangement joins TRBV9 to TRBJ1-5; no clear D gene. V was shortened by 4 bases and J by 0 bases, with 5 bases between the two germline ends. Germline V gives CDR1 SGDLS, CDR2 YYNGEE. CDR3 length: 13 amino acids. The CDR3 DNA reads TGTGCCAGCAGCCCAGCTAGCAATCAGCCCCAGCATTTT. It codes for CASSPASNQPQHF.

This clone was detected once. The chain uses TRBV2 and TRBJ2-3; a possible D gene is TRBD2 (5 bases). CDR1 and CDR2 (germline): SNHLY, FYNNEI. The CDR3 is 11 residues long. Trimming cost V 6 bases and J 4 bases, with 5 bases left between them. Here the CDR3 reads CASRRADTQYF. CDR3 bases: TGTGCCAGCAGGCGGGCAGATACGCAGTATTTT. Using reference TRBV2 and TRBJ2-3 for the parts outside the CDR3, the full variable domain is EPEVTQTPSHQVTQMGQEVILRCVPISNHLYFYWYRQILGQKVEFLVSFYNNEISEKSEIFDDQFSVERPDGSNFTLKIRSTKLEDSAMYFCASRRADTQYFGPGTRLTVL.

V usage is TRBV10-3 and J usage is TRBJ2-3, with 11 bases fitting TRBD2. The CDR3 is 15 residues long. With 4 bases clipped from V and 6 bases from J, the junction kept 6 bases outside the gene matches. Germline V lookup: CDR1 ENHRY, CDR2 SYGVKD. The CDR3 sequence is CAISGGLADGDTQYF. For the CDR3, the DNA is TGTGCCATCAGTGGGGGACTAGCGGATGGGGATACGCAGTATTTT.

The chain joins TRBV6-1 to TRBJ2-3; D ambiguous. The V end lost 6 bases, the J end lost 3 bases, and 16 bases lay between the germline ends. The CDR3 has 15 amino acids. Germline V CDR1 and CDR2: MNHNS, SASEGT. Here the CDR3 reads CASRLMGLLTDTQYF. In nucleotides, the CDR3 is TGTGCCAGCAGACTTATGGGGTTATTGACAGATACGCAGTATTTT.

The V and J genes are TRBV27 and TRBJ2-1; D is uncertain. The V and J ends lost 6 bases and 0 bases respectively, with 6 bases between them. This CDR3 has 13 residues. Germline V gene sequence: CDR1 MNHEY, CDR2 SMNVEV (reference sequence). CDR3 sequence: CASRKSSYNEQFF. The CDR3, as DNA: TGTGCCAGCAGGAAGAGCTCCTACAATGAGCAGTTCTTC.

This chain links TRBV6-6 with TRBJ2-7; 7 nucleotides line up with TRBD2. The CDR3 length is 13 residues. Germline V gene sequence: CDR1 MNHNY, CDR2 SVGAGI (reference sequence). V lost 7 bases to trimming and J lost 2 bases; unmatched junction nucleotides: 5. CDR3 nucleotides: TGTGCCAGCACACCTAGCGGCGCCTACGAGCAGTACTTC. Encoded protein: CASTPSGAYEQYF.

This clone came up a few times. The rearrangement links TRBV5-1 to TRBJ1-5, with D possibly TRBD1 on 5 matching bases. Per the germline V gene, CDR1 is SGHRS and CDR2 is YFSETQ. V lost 0 bases and J 6 bases, leaving 13 bases between the germline ends. The CDR3 is made up of 15 amino acids. For the CDR3, the DNA is TGCGCCAGCAGCTTGGGTGGACAATCGGGTCAGCCCCAGCATTTT. It encodes CASSLGGQSGQPQHF.

The chain recombines TRBV4-2 with TRBJ2-7; 9 bases are shared with TRBD1. V was clipped by 4 bases and J by 4 bases; unmatched bases: 11. Germline V gene lookup returns CDR1 LGHNA and CDR2 YNFKEQ. The length of the CDR3 is 16 residues. The CDR3 bases are TGTGCCAGCAGCCTCGGGACAGGGAATATGGTTTACGAGCAGTACTTC. Translating gives CASSLGTGNMVYEQYF.

DNA for the CDR3: TGCAGCGTTGCGGAAATCTTAGAGACCCAGTACTTC. Amino acid sequence: CSVAEILETQYF. The V gene is TRBV29-1, the J gene TRBJ2-5; D gene uncertain. The CDR3 has 12 amino acids. V was trimmed by 4 bases and J by 4 bases, leaving 10 bases between them. Germline-derived CDR1 and CDR2 are SQVTM and ANQGSEA. The entire variable domain, with the rest obtained from reference TRBV29-1 and TRBJ2-5, is as follows: SAVISQKPSRDICQRGTSLTIQCQVDSQVTMMFWYRQQPGQSLTLIATANQGSEATYESGFVIDKFPISRPNLTFSTLTVSNMSPEDSSIYLCSVAEILETQYFGPGTRLLVL.